Below are 20 T cell receptor beta chains sequenced from a single sample in a study of cytomegalovirus exposure and HLA in healthy donors. PCR was performed using 60 Vbeta and 13 Jbeta primers. Only in-frame clones appear in the TCRdb table, and some are missing; sequencing was by immunoSEQ multiplex PCR. The table has under 200,000 clones, approximately 78% seen once; the top ten hold about 1.8%. The sample comprised PBMCs. The receptors were sampled from a woman under 30 in good health and CMV-seronegative.

The rearrangement uses TRBV6-6 and TRBJ1-4; no reliable D call. V shed 7 bases and J shed 7 bases, with 16 bases lying between them. This CDR3 is built from 14 residues. The germline CDR1 and CDR2 sequences are MNHNY and SVGAGI (reference sequence). The CDR3: CASTLHPGSEKLFF. The CDR3 DNA reads TGTGCCAGCACCTTACACCCTGGGAGTGAAAAACTGTTTTTT.

The V and J genes are TRBV4-1 and TRBJ2-3; 11 bases are a match to TRBD2. The ends lost 4 bases at V and 4 bases at J; junction bases unmatched: 4. Germline lookup yields CDR1 MGHRA and CDR2 YSYEKL. The CDR3 sequence is 15 residues long. The CDR3 region is CASSPGLADPDTQYF. The CDR3 coding sequence is TGCGCCAGCAGCCCGGGACTAGCGGATCCAGATACGCAGTATTTT.

The chain has TRBV11-2 and TRBJ1-2; a weak D match, TRBD1 (6 bases). CDR1 is SGHAT, CDR2 FQNNGV, per germline. This CDR3 comprises 13 residues. The V and J ends lost 1 base and 5 bases respectively, with 8 bases between them. CDR3 sequence (DNA): TGTGCCAGCAGCTTAGCAGGGGATTATGGCTACACCTTC. Its translation: CASSLAGDYGYTF.

The J gene is TRBJ1-4, the V gene TRBV27; D may be TRBD1 (5 bases). Trimming left V 6 bases short and J 7 bases short, with 6 bases between. The CDR3 has 11 amino acids. The V gene's germline CDR1 is MNHEY and CDR2 SMNVEV (reference sequence). The CDR3 DNA is TGTGCCAGCAGAACAGGTGAAAAACTGTTTTTT. This codes for CASRTGEKLFF.

The chain recombines TRBV28 with TRBJ2-1; D may be TRBD2 (5 bases). Per germline, CDR1 MDHEN and CDR2 SYDVKM. The CDR3 runs to 16 residues. The germline V and J ends were trimmed by 6 bases and 0 bases, with 15 bases remaining between them. CDR3 nucleotide sequence: TGTGCCAGCAGCCTTCCTTTTGCGGGCTCCTACAATGAGCAGTTCTTC. The encoded protein is CASSLPFAGSYNEQFF.

The V call is TRBV19, the J call TRBJ2-1, with TRBD2 matching over 10 bases. The CDR3 contains 16 residues. CDR1 and CDR2 (germline): LNHDA, SQIVND (reference sequence). Trimming took 3 bases from V and 3 from J; bases not matched to a gene: 5. The chain's CDR3 is CASSILGTSDYNEQFF. The CDR3, as DNA: TGTGCCAGTAGTATCTTAGGGACTAGCGACTACAATGAGCAGTTCTTC.

Only one count was recorded for this clone. The chain is built from TRBV19 and TRBJ2-7; no clear D gene. Trimming removed 4 bases at V and 0 bases at J, with 13 bases between. CDR3 size: 15 residues. From germline, CDR1 is LNHDA and CDR2 SQIVND (reference sequence). The CDR3 is CASSRLTGSSYEQYF. DNA of the CDR3: TGTGCCAGTAGTAGGTTGACGGGTAGCTCCTACGAGCAGTACTTC. Full variable domain (missing parts from reference TRBV19 and TRBJ2-7): DGGITQSPKYLFRKEGQNVTLSCEQNLNHDAMYWYRQDPGQGLRLIYYSQIVNDFQKGDIAEGYSVSREKKESFPLTVTSAQKNPTAFYLCASSRLTGSSYEQYFGPGTRLTVT.

This clone was seen only a few times. The chain combines TRBV6-5 with TRBJ1-3, with TRBD1 identical over 7 bases. In germline, CDR1 is MNHEY, CDR2 SVGAGI. Losses at the gene ends were 4 bases for V and 3 bases for J; bases not matched to a gene: 6. This CDR3 comprises 15 residues. CDR3 nucleotides: TGTGCCAGCAGTTTCCGGGACAGTGGTGGAAACACCATATATTTT. Amino acids: CASSFRDSGGNTIYF.

The rearrangement links TRBV5-1 to TRBJ2-7; maybe TRBD2 (5 bases). V was clipped by 0 bases and J by 0 bases, with 16 bases between them. CDR3 length: 17 amino acids. CDR1 and CDR2 from the germline V gene are SGHRS and YFSETQ. Written as DNA, the CDR3 is TGCGCCAGCAGCTTGGGAGGACTCAACTCGAACTCCTACGAGCAGTACTTC. Its translation: CASSLGGLNSNSYEQYF.

This clone was found a few times. The V call is TRBV7-2, the J call TRBJ2-7; 9 nucleotides line up with TRBD1. CDR1 and CDR2 from the germline V gene are SGHTA and FQGNSA. The CDR3 covers 14 residues. With V trimmed by 6 bases and J by 2 bases, 5 bases remained unmatched. This CDR3 reads CASRAGTGTYEQYF. CDR3 DNA: TGTGCCAGCAGAGCCGGGACAGGGACCTACGAGCAGTACTTC.

The gene calls are TRBV11-2 and TRBJ2-1; 11 nucleotides align to TRBD2. Germline loops: CDR1 SGHAT, CDR2 FQNNGV. The junction had 7 bases not matched to a gene; V was cut back by 1 base and J by 8 bases. The CDR3 contains 16 residues. CDR3 sequence (DNA): TGTGCCAGCAGCTTAGCCCTAGCGGGAGGTCCGGATGAGCAGTTCTTC. It yields the protein CASSLALAGGPDEQFF.

This chain connects TRBV10-1 to TRBJ2-3; D may be TRBD2 (6 bases). The germline gives CDR1 WNHNN, CDR2 SYGVQD (reference sequence). V lost 0 bases and J lost 6, with 10 bases in between. The CDR3 length is 14 residues. The CDR3 region has the DNA TGCGCCAGCAGTGAGTCCATCGGGGGTGATACGCAGTATTTT. It yields the protein CASSESIGGDTQYF.

In its sample, this clone was seen once. The J gene is TRBJ2-5, the V gene TRBV5-1; tentative D call: TRBD2 (5 bases). Between the trimmed V and J ends, which lost 7 bases and 5 bases, there was a span of 12 bases. The CDR3 runs 12 residues. Germline-derived CDR1 and CDR2 are SGHRS and YFSETQ. The CDR3 region has the DNA TGCGCCAGCTCCCTAGCTGAGGAGACCCAGTACTTC. Translating it yields CASSLAEETQYF. Looking up the rest from reference TRBV5-1 and TRBJ2-5 gives the full variable domain: KAGVTQTPRYLIKTRGQQVTLSCSPISGHRSVSWYQQTPGQGLQFLFEYFSETQRNKGNFPGRFSGRQFSNSRSEMNVSTLELGDSALYLCASSLAEETQYFGPGTRLLVL.

This rearrangement joins TRBV30 to TRBJ2-2, with 7 bases matching TRBD1. The length of the CDR3 is 15 residues. Germline trimming cut 2 bases from V and 6 bases from J; bases unmatched to any gene: 9. CDR1 and CDR2 (germline): GTSNPN, SVGIG (reference sequence). The CDR3 DNA is TGTGCCTGGAGTTCCCCAGGGGGAAGAGCCGGGGAGCTGTTTTTT. It translates to CAWSSPGGRAGELFF.

The chain joins TRBV6-5 to TRBJ2-7; 9 positions agree with TRBD2. With V trimmed by 3 bases and J by 3 bases, 6 bases remained unmatched. The CDR3 consists of 15 residues. Per germline, CDR1 MNHEY and CDR2 SVGAGI. Here the CDR3 reads CASSYASGIDYEQYF. CDR3 bases: TGTGCCAGCAGTTATGCTAGCGGGATCGACTACGAGCAGTACTTC.

The chain uses TRBV7-8 and TRBJ2-1; 10 positions agree with TRBD2. This CDR3 has 12 residues. Germline V gives CDR1 SGHVS, CDR2 FQNEAQ. J was trimmed by 8 bases and V by 8 bases; bases with no gene match: 3. CDR3 nucleotide sequence: TGTGCCAGCGGCCTAGCGGGAGATGAGCAGTTCTTC. This translates into CASGLAGDEQFF.

The chain carries TRBV9 and TRBJ2-7, with 14 positions matching TRBD2. The trim removed 0 bases at V and 3 bases at J, leaving 5 bases unmatched. Germline CDR1 SGDLS, CDR2 YYNGEE. There are 17 residues in the CDR3. CDR3 in amino acids: CASSVAPGLAGDYEQYF. The CDR3 bases are TGTGCCAGCAGCGTAGCTCCGGGACTAGCGGGAGACTACGAGCAGTACTTC. Full variable domain (rest looked up from reference TRBV9 and TRBJ2-7): DSGVTQTPKHLITATGQRVTLRCSPRSGDLSVYWYQQSLDQGLQFLIQYYNGEERAKGNILERFSAQQFPDLHSELNLSSLELGDSALYFCASSVAPGLAGDYEQYFGPGTRLTVT.

This chain joins TRBV18 and TRBJ1-1; D not resolved. V was clipped by 5 bases and J by 8 bases, with 15 bases between them. The CDR3 has 13 amino acids. Germline V CDR1 and CDR2: KGHSH, LQKENI. CDR3 nucleotide sequence: TGTGCCAGCTCAGATACCGGGAGAACAGAAGCTTTCTTT. The encoded protein is CASSDTGRTEAFF.

This chain links TRBV7-8 with TRBJ2-5, with a weak D call TRBD1 (5 bases). CDR1 is SGHVS, CDR2 FQNEAQ, per germline. CDR3 length equals 14 residues. Trimming took off 5 bases at V and 1 base at J, with 11 bases between the two ends. Written as DNA, the CDR3 is TGTGCCAGCAGCACAGGACGGCCCCAAGAGACCCAGTACTTC. This encodes CASSTGRPQETQYF.

V and J are TRBV2 and TRBJ2-1, with 9 bases identical to TRBD1. Germline loops: CDR1 SNHLY, CDR2 FYNNEI. The CDR3 extends over 16 amino acids. The ends lost 6 bases at V and 7 bases at J; junction bases unmatched: 13. The CDR3 DNA follows: TGTGCCAGCAGCGTTCAAGGACAGGGGACATCGAATGAGCAGTTCTTC. Protein: CASSVQGQGTSNEQFF. The whole variable domain, filled in from reference TRBV2 and TRBJ2-1, reads EPEVTQTPSHQVTQMGQEVILRCVPISNHLYFYWYRQILGQKVEFLVSFYNNEISEKSEIFDDQFSVERPDGSNFTLKIRSTKLEDSAMYFCASSVQGQGTSNEQFFGPGTRLTVL.